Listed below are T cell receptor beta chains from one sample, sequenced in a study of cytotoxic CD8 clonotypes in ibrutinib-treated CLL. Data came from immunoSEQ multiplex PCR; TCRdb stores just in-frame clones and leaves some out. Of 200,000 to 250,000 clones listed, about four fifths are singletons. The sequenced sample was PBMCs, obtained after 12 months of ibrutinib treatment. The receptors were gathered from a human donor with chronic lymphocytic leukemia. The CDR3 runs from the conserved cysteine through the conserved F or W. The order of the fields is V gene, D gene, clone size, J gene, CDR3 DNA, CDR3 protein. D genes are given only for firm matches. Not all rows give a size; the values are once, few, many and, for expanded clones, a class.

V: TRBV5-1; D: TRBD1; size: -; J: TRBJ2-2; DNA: TGCGCCAGCAGCTCAGAATACCAGGGGGCCGCTTCGAACACCGGGGAGCTGTTTTTT; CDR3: CASSSEYQGAASNTGELFF
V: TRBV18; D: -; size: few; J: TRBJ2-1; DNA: TGTGCCAGCTCACCAACTACAAGAAACAATGAGCAGTTCTTC; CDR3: CASSPTTRNNEQFF
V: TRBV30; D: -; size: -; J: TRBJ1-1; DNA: TGTGCCTGGCTTACAATGGGTGTGGACGCTTTCTTT; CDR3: CAWLTMGVDAFF
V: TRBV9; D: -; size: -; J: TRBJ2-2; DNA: TGTGCCAGCAGCAGTCCCAGAACCCTTCTGACAGTACACACCGGGGAGCTGTTTTTT; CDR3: CASSSPRTLLTVHTGELFF
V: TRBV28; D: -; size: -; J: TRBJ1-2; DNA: TGTGCCAGCCGTTCTGGGGGAGCTAACTATGGCTACACCTTC; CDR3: CASRSGGANYGYTF
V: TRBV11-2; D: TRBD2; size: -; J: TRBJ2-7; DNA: TGTGCCAGCAGCTACGCTATGGAGCGGGGTCAACCCTACGAGCAGTACTTC; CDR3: CASSYAMERGQPYEQYF
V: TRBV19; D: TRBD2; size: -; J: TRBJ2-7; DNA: TGTGCCAGTAGTGCGGGACTAGGAGTTTACGAGCAGTACTTC; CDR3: CASSAGLGVYEQYF
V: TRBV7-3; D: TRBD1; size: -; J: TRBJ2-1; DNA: TGTGCCAGCAGCCCAGGGGGACAGGGATTTTACAATGAGCAGTTCTTC; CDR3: CASSPGGQGFYNEQFF
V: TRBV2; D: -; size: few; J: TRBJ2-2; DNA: TGTGCCAGCGGGGGGTCCACCGGGGAGCTGTTTTTT; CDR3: CASGGSTGELFF
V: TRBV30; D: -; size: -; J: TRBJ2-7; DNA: TGTGCCTGGAGTGTTAACGCAGGGTCAGAGCAGTACTTC; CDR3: CAWSVNAGSEQYF
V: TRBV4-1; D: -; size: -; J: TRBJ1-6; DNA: TGCGCCAGCAGCCAAGATTTGGCAGGTACCTATAATTCACCCCTCCACTTT; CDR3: CASSQDLAGTYNSPLHF
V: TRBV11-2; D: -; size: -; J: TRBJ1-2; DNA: TGTGCCAGCGCAAAAGCGGGGCCACGGGGCTACACCTTC; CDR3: CASAKAGPRGYTF
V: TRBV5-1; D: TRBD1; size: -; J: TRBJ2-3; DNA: TGCGCCAGCAGCATCGGGACAGACTCAGATACGCAGTATTTT; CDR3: CASSIGTDSDTQYF
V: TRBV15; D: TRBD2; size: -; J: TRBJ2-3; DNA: TGTGCCACCAGCACCCTACCGGGACTAGCGGGAGACCCCGATACGCAGTATTTT; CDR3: CATSTLPGLAGDPDTQYF
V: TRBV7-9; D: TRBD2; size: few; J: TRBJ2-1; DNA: TGTGCCAGCAAACCGGGACTAGCGGGTAATGAGCAGTTCTTC; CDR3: CASKPGLAGNEQFF
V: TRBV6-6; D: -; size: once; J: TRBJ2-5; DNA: TGTGCCAGCAGGCTCAGTGGTGACGAGACCCAGTACTTC; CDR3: CASRLSGDETQYF
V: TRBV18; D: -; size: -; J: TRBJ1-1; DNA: TGTGCCAGCTCAACCCTACCGGGGCTCGACACTGAAGCTTTCTTT; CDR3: CASSTLPGLDTEAFF